These T cell receptor beta chains were read from a single sample in a study of shared clonotypes between healthy human individuals. Using immunoSEQ multiplex PCR, the repertoire was profiled, and TCRdb retains in-frame clones only, with some absent. The table lists about 2.4 million clones, 90% to 95% of them singletons. The sequencing sample was made of naive CD4+ T cells from PBMCs. The receptor set was obtained from a man aged 18 to 29 in good health. Some clones in this sample may be carry-over from other donors' samples. The CDR3 runs from the conserved cysteine through the conserved F or W. Each record gives: J gene, V gene, D gene, clone size, CDR3 DNA, CDR3 protein. D genes are given only for firm matches. The size entry is marked missing in some rows and otherwise reads once, few, many or a size class.

TRBJ1-2 TRBV15 . . TGTGCCACCAGCAGAGATGGGACCGGAGGCTACACCTTC CATSRDGTGGYTF
TRBJ2-5 TRBV4-1 TRBD2 . TGCGCCAGCAGCCAGGCTTTTCTAGCGGGAGGGCCCGCAGAAGAGACCCAGTACTTC CASSQAFLAGGPAEETQYF
TRBJ1-4 TRBV5-1 . once TGCGCCAGCAGCTTGGAGGGCAGGGATCGAGAAAAACTGTTTTTT CASSLEGRDREKLFF
TRBJ2-7 TRBV9 TRBD2 . TGTGCCAGCAGCGTAAGTAGCGGGAGACCCGACGAGCAGTACTTC CASSVSSGRPDEQYF
TRBJ2-2 TRBV7-3 TRBD1 . TGTGCCAGCAGCTTAAGTAGAGACAGGGCGAACACCGGGGAGCTGTTTTTT CASSLSRDRANTGELFF
TRBJ2-1 TRBV5-1 . once TGCGCCAGCAGCTTGGGTACTAGCTCCTACAATGAGCAGTTCTTC CASSLGTSSYNEQFF
TRBJ1-3 TRBV5-1 . . TGCGCCAGCAGCTTCGGTGGTAACTCTGGAAACACCATATATTTT CASSFGGNSGNTIYF
TRBJ2-3 TRBV7-2 . once TGTGCCAGCAGCTTAGTGGCAGCGAAACCTAGCACAGATACGCAGTATTTT CASSLVAAKPSTDTQYF
TRBJ1-2 TRBV4-3 . . TGCGCCAGCAGCCAAGACAATCGGATGGGTGGCTACACCTTC CASSQDNRMGGYTF
TRBJ1-1 TRBV27 . . TGTGCCAGCAGAGCCCTGGAAGAGGGTGGCACTGAAGCTTTCTTT CASRALEEGGTEAFF
TRBJ1-1 TRBV5-1 . . TGCGCCAGCAGCTTGGCAGGGTTGGGGAACACTGAAGCTTTCTTT CASSLAGLGNTEAFF
TRBJ2-6 TRBV5-5 . . TGTGCCAGCAGCCGCTTCTCTGGGGCCAACGTCCTGACTTTC CASSRFSGANVLTF
TRBJ2-1 TRBV12-2 . . TGTGCAAGTCGCTCCAAGACTAGCGGGAGGTTGGATGAGCAGTTCTTC CASRSKTSGRLDEQFF
TRBJ2-3 TRBV14 . . TGTGCCAGCAGCCCGATTGTGCGATTTGGGACAGATACGCAGTATTTT CASSPIVRFGTDTQYF
TRBJ2-3 TRBV21-1 . . TGTGCCAGCAGCGACCGACTAGCGGTTAGCACAGATACGCAGTATTTT CASSDRLAVSTDTQYF
TRBJ2-7 TRBV2 . . TGTGCCAGCAGGGAGCGGAACCCCACCTACGAGCAGTACTTC CASRERNPTYEQYF
TRBJ2-5 TRBV11-2 . . TGTGCCAGCAGCTTTTGGCAAGAGACCCAGTACTTC CASSFWQETQYF
TRBJ1-2 TRBV19 . . TGTGCCAGTAGTAGGACCGAAAACTATGGCTACACCTTC CASSRTENYGYTF
TRBJ2-3 TRBV18 TRBD1 . TGTGCCAGCTCACCTATGAGACAGGGAAGCACAGATACGCAGTATTTT CASSPMRQGSTDTQYF
TRBJ2-3 TRBV5-1 TRBD2 once TGCGCCAGCAGAGCCGGGACTAGCGGGACCACAGATACGCAGTATTTT CASRAGTSGTTDTQYF
TRBJ2-5 TRBV5-1 TRBD2 . TGCGCCAGCAGCTTATTCGTCCAGCGGGAGGACCAAGAGACCCAGTACTTC CASSLFVQREDQETQYF
TRBJ1-2 TRBV30 . . TGTGCCTGGAGTCGGGAGAACTATGGCTACACCTTC CAWSRENYGYTF
TRBJ1-1 TRBV5-6 TRBD1 . TGTGCCAGCAGCCTGCCGGGACAGGGGAGGATCACTGAAGCTTTCTTT CASSLPGQGRITEAFF
TRBJ1-2 TRBV5-1 . . TGCGCCAGCAGCTCCGAGCCCGCGGGGGGCTACACCTTC CASSSEPAGGYTF
TRBJ2-5 TRBV11-2 . . TGTGCCAGCAGCTTCGGGCCTTCAGCTGAGACCCAGTACTTC CASSFGPSAETQYF
TRBJ2-1 TRBV6-6 . . TGTGCCAGCAGCCCTGGACTGGTCTATGAGCAGTTCTTC CASSPGLVYEQFF
TRBJ2-1 TRBV29-1 . . TGCAGCGTCGACAACTACGATGAGCAGTTCTTC CSVDNYDEQFF
TRBJ2-1 TRBV7-9 . . TGTGCCAGCAGCTTAGGCGATTACAGGCTGCAGTTCTTC CASSLGDYRLQFF
TRBJ2-3 TRBV10-3 . . TGTGCCATCAGTGTGGGAGCGGGCCAAGGCGCAGATACGCAGTATTTT CAISVGAGQGADTQYF
TRBJ2-5 TRBV4-3 TRBD2 . TGCGCCAGCAGCCCTGGACTAGCGGGCCAAGAGACCCAGTACTTC CASSPGLAGQETQYF
TRBJ2-7 TRBV6-1 . . TGTGCCAGCAGGGGGACGGGCGCCTCCTACGAGCAGTACTTC CASRGTGASYEQYF
TRBJ1-5 TRBV15 . . TGTGCCACCAGCAGAGATCTTTGGGACTCCGATCAGCCCCAGCATTTT CATSRDLWDSDQPQHF
TRBJ1-1 TRBV6-1 TRBD1 . TGTGCCAGCAGCCACCTTGGACAGGGCCCCACTGAAGCTTTCTTT CASSHLGQGPTEAFF
TRBJ2-3 TRBV19 TRBD2 . TGTGCCAGTAGTATGGGACTAGCGGGAGGATCAGATACGCAGTATTTT CASSMGLAGGSDTQYF
TRBJ2-7 TRBV23-1 . once TGCGCCAGCAGTTCCGGCGGGACGGAGTCCTACGAGCAGTACTTC CASSSGGTESYEQYF
TRBJ2-3 TRBV7-2 TRBD2 . TGTGCCAGCAGCGCCTGGACTAGCGGGAGTAGTTGGGCAGATACGCAGTATTTT CASSAWTSGSSWADTQYF
TRBJ1-2 TRBV29-1 . . TGCAGCGTCGTAGGGGTCAGCTATGGCTACACCTTC CSVVGVSYGYTF
TRBJ2-7 TRBV5-4 . . TGTGCCAGCAGCTTTGGGGAGGGGGAGTACTACGAGCAGTACTTC CASSFGEGEYYEQYF
TRBJ2-2 TRBV19 TRBD1 . TGTGCCTCCCACCTAACCCCGGGACAGGGTTCCGGGGAGCTGTTTTTT CASHLTPGQGSGELFF
TRBJ2-5 TRBV5-8 . . TGTGCCAGCAGCTCGGGGTCGGCGGGGGAGACCCAGTACTTC CASSSGSAGETQYF
TRBJ2-1 TRBV11-3 TRBD2 . TGTGCCAGCAGCTCCACAAGAGGGACTAGCGGGAGAACCTACAATGAGCAGTTCTTC CASSSTRGTSGRTYNEQFF
TRBJ1-5 TRBV6-5 . . TGTGCCAGCAGTCGTCGACAGAGCAATCAGCCCCAGCATTTT CASSRRQSNQPQHF
TRBJ2-1 TRBV27 . . TGTGCCAGCAGTTTAGCCGGAGAGCAGTTCTTC CASSLAGEQFF
TRBJ2-7 TRBV14 . once TGTGCCAGCGCCAACTTCCTAGACGGTGGCGAGCAGTACTTC CASANFLDGGEQYF
TRBJ2-3 TRBV29-1 . . TGCAGCGTTGAAGGCACTCCGGCCCCAGATACGCAGTATTTT CSVEGTPAPDTQYF
TRBJ1-4 TRBV5-1 . . TGCGCCAGCAGCGAAGGGGGACTAACTGGTGAAAAACTGTTTTTT CASSEGGLTGEKLFF
TRBJ2-1 TRBV30 . . TGTGCCTGGGAGCGGGCCCCCGGGACTCCTTATTTCGTCGTCGGGAATGAGCAGTTCTTC CAWERAPGTPYFVVGNEQFF
TRBJ2-7 TRBV21-1 . . TGTGCCAGTCAGATCACCGAGCAGTACTTC CASQITEQYF
TRBJ1-1 TRBV7-9 TRBD1 . TGTGCCAGCAGCTTGCGGGACAGGGAACAAGAAGCTTTCTTT CASSLRDREQEAFF
TRBJ2-7 TRBV30 . once TGTGCCTGGAGTCGGCAGATTACCTACGAGCAGTACTTC CAWSRQITYEQYF
TRBJ2-7 TRBV28 . . TGTGCCAGCCGAGGGGCATACGAGCAGTACTTC CASRGAYEQYF
TRBJ1-2 TRBV28 TRBD1 . TGTGCCAGCAGCGAAAGGGACAGCTACCCCTTC CASSERDSYPF
TRBJ1-3 TRBV30 . few TGTGCCTGGAGGGGGGACTCCTCTGGAAACACCATATATTTT CAWRGDSSGNTIYF
TRBJ1-4 TRBV11-2 TRBD1 . TGTGCCAGCAGTTTGGCAGGGGGCGCGGGTGAAAAACTGTTTTTT CASSLAGGAGEKLFF
TRBJ2-3 TRBV29-1 TRBD2 . TGCAGCGTTGTCCCCACTAGCGGGAATACAGATACGCAGTATTTT CSVVPTSGNTDTQYF
TRBJ2-1 TRBV18 . . TGTGCCAGCTCACCACCGGGTAGTACTAGCGAGCAGTTCTTC CASSPPGSTSEQFF
TRBJ2-7 TRBV6-1 . . TGTGCCAGCAGTTTAGCCCAGGACTCCTACGAGCAGTACTTC CASSLAQDSYEQYF
TRBJ1-1 TRBV7-9 . . TGTGCCAGCAGCCCAACGTGGACTGAAGCTTTCTTT CASSPTWTEAFF
TRBJ2-2 TRBV7-2 . . TGTGCCAGCAGCCCCTCGCGGAGGAACACCGGGGAGCTGTTTTTT CASSPSRRNTGELFF
TRBJ2-3 TRBV5-6 TRBD2 . TGTGCCAGCAGCCTAGCCCCTCTAGCGGGAGCTACAGATACGCAGTATTTT CASSLAPLAGATDTQYF